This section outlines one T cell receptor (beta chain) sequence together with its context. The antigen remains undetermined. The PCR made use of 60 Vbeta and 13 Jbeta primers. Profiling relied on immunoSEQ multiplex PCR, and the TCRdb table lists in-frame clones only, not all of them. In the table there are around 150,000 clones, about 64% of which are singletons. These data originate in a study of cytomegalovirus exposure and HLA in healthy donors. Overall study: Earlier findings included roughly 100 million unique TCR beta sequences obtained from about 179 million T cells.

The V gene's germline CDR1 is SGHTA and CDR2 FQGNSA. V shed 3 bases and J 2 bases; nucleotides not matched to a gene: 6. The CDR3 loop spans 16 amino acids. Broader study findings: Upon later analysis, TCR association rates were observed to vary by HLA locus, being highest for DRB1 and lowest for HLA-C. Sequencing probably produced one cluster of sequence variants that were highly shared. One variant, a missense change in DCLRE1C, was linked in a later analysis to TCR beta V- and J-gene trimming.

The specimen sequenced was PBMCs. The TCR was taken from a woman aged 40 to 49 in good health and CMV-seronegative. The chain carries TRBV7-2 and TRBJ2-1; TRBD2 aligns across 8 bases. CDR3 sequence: CASSFGGGKTYNEQFF. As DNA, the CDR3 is TGTGCCAGCAGCTTTGGCGGGGGGAAAACCTACAATGAGCAGTTCTTC.